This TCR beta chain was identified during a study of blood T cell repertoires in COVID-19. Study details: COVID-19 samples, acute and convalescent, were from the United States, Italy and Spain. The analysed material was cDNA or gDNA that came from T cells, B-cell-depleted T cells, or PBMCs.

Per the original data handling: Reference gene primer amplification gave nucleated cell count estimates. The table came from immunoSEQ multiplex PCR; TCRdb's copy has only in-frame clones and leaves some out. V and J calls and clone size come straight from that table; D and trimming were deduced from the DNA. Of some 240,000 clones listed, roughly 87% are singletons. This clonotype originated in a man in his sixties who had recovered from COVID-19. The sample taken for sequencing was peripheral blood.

The CDR3 DNA is TGTGCCAGCAGCTTAAATGGGGGACAGAGAGGAGAGACCCAGTACTTC. It specifies CASSLNGGQRGETQYF. This sequence joins TRBV7-2 and TRBJ2-5; 7 bases are shared with TRBD1. The CDR3 sequence is 16 residues long. The germline CDR1 and CDR2 sequences are SGHTA and FQGNSA. V lost 2 bases, J lost 4 bases, and 10 bases stayed unmatched.